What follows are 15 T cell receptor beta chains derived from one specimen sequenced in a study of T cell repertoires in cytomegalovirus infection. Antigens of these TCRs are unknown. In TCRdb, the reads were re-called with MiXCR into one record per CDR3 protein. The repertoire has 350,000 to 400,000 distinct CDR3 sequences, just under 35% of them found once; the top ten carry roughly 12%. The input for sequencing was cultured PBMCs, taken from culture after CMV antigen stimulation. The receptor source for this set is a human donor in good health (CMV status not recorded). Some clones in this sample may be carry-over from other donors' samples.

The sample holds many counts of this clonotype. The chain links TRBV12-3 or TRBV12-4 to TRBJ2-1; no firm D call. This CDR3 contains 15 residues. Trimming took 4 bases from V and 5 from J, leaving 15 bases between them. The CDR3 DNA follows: TGTGCCAGCAGTTACTACCAGAGCCCAAACAATGAGCAGTTCTTC. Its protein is CASSYYQSPNNEQFF.

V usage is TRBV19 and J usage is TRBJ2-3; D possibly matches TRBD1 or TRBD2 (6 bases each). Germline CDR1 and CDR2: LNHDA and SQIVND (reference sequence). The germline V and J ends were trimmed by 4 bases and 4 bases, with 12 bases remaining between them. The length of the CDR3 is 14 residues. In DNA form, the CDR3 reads TGTGCCAGTAGTACCGGGGGCGCGTCAGATACGCAGTATTTT. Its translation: CASSTGGASDTQYF.

CDR3 sequence reads: CASSYYPVGDIVRTYEQYV. The CDR3 DNA reads as TGTGCCAGCAGTTACTACCCCGTAGGCGATATAGTGAGGACCTACGAGCAGTACGTC. The chain employs TRBV6-8 and TRBJ2-7; no firm D call. Germline CDR1 and CDR2: MNHGY and SAAAGT. The V and J ends lost 1 base and 2 bases respectively, with 24 bases between them. CDR3 length: 19 amino acids.

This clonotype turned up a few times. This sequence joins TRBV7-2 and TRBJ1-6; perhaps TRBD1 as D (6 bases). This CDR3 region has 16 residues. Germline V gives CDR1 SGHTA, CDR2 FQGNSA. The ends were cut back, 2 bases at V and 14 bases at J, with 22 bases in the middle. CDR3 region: CASSLYRDLRVSALHF. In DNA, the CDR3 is TGTGCCAGCAGCTTATACAGGGACCTTCGGGTTTCGGCCCTCCACTTT.

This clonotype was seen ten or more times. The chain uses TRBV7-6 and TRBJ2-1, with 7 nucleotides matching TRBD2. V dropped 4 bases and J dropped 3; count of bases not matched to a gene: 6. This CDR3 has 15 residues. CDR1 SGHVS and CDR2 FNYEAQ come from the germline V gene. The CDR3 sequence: CASSSTGGSYNEQFF. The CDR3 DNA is TGTGCCAGCAGCTCCACTGGCGGGAGCTACAATGAGCAGTTCTTC.

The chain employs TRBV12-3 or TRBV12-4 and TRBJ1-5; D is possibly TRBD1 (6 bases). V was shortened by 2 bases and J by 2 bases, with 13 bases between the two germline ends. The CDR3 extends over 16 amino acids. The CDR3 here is CASSLRGGGGNQPQHF. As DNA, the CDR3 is TGTGCCAGCAGTTTAAGGGGGGGAGGGGGCAATCAGCCCCAGCATTTT.

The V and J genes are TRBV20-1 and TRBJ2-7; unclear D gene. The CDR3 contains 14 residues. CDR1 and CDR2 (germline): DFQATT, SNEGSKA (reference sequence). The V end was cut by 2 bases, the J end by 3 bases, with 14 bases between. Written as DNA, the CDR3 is TGCAGTGCTAGAACCGACCTAGGCCTCTACGAGCAGTACTTC. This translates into CSARTDLGLYEQYF.

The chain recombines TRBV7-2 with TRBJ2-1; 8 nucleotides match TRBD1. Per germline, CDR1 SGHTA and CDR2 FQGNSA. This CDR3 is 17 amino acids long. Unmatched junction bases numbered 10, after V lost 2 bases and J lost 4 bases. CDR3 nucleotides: TGTGCCAGCAGCTTACGTCCCGGGACAGGAATATACAATGAGCAGTTCTTC. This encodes CASSLRPGTGIYNEQFF.

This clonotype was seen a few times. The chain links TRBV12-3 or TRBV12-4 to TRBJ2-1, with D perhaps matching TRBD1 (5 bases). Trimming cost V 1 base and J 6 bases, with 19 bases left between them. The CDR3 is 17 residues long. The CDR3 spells CASSLVRGSYYGNEQFF. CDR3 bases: TGTGCCAGCAGTTTAGTAAGGGGCTCCTACTACGGCAATGAGCAGTTCTTC.

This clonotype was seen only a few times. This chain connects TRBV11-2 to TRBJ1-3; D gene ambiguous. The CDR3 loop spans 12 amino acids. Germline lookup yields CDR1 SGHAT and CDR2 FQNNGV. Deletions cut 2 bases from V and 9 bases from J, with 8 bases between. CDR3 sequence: CASSLYEGTIYF. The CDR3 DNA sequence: TGTGCCAGCAGCTTATATGAGGGCACCATATATTTT.

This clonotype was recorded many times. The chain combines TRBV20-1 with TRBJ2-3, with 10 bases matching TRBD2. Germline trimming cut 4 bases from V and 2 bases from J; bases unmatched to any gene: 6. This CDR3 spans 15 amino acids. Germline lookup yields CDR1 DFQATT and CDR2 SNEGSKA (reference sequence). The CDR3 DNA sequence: TGCAGTGCTACCCTTACTAGCGGGACCACAGATACGCAGTATTTT. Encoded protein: CSATLTSGTTDTQYF.

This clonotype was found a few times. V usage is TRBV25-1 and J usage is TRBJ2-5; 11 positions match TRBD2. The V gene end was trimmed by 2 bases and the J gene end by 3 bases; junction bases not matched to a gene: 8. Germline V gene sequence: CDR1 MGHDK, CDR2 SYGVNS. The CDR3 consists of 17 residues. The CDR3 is CASSELLAGVGEETQYF. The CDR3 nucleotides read TGTGCCAGCAGTGAACTACTAGCGGGAGTAGGGGAAGAGACCCAGTACTTC.

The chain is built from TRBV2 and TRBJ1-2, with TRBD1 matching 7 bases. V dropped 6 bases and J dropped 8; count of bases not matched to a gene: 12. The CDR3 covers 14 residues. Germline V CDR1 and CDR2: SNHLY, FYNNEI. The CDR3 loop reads CASSPQGIGEGYTF. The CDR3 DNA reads TGTGCCAGCAGCCCACAGGGGATAGGGGAAGGCTACACCTTC. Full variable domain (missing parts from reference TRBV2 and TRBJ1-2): EPEVTQTPSHQVTQMGQEVILRCVPISNHLYFYWYRQILGQKVEFLVSFYNNEISEKSEIFDDQFSVERPDGSNFTLKIRSTKLEDSAMYFCASSPQGIGEGYTFGSGTRLTVV.

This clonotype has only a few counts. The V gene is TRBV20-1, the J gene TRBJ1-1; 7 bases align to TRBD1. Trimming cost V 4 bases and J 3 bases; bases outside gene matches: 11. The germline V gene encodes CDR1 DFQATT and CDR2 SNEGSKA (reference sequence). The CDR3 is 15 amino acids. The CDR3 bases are TGCAGTGCTACTCCAGGAGCAGGGGGATACACTGAAGCTTTCTTT. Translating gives CSATPGAGGYTEAFF.

Written as DNA, the CDR3 is TGTGCCAGCAGTCTAGACTCAGGGGCGGCCGGGGAGCTGTTTTTT. Protein product: CASSLDSGAAGELFF. The rearrangement links TRBV7-2 to TRBJ2-2; D might be TRBD1 (6 bases). Germline CDR1 reads SGHTA; CDR2 reads FQGNSA. This CDR3 contains 15 residues. V shed 6 bases and J shed 6 bases, with 17 bases lying between them. Using reference TRBV7-2 and TRBJ2-2 for the parts outside the CDR3, the full variable domain is GAGVSQSPSNKVTEKGKDVELRCDPISGHTALYWYRQSLGQGLEFLIYFQGNSAPDKSGLPSDRFSAERTGGSVSTLTIQRTQQEDSAVYLCASSLDSGAAGELFFGEGSRLTVL.